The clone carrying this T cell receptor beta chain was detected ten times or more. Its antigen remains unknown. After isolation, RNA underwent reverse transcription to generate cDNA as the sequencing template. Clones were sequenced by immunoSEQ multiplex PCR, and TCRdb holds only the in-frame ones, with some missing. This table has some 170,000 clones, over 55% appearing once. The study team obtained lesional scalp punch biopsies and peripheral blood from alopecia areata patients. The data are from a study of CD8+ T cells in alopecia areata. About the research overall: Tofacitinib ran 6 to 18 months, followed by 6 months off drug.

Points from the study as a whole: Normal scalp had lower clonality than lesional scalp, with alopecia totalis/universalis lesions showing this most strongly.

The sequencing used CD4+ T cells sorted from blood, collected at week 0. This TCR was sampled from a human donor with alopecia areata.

CDR3 bases: TGTGCCAGCAGCGGACGGGATAGATACGAGCAGTACTTC. It is translated as CASSGRDRYEQYF. The chain carries TRBV5-6 and TRBJ2-7, with D maybe TRBD2 (5 bases). CDR3 length: 13 amino acids. Looked up from germline, CDR1 is SGHDT and CDR2 is YYEEEE. V lost 4 bases to trimming and J lost 4 bases, with 12 bases between them.